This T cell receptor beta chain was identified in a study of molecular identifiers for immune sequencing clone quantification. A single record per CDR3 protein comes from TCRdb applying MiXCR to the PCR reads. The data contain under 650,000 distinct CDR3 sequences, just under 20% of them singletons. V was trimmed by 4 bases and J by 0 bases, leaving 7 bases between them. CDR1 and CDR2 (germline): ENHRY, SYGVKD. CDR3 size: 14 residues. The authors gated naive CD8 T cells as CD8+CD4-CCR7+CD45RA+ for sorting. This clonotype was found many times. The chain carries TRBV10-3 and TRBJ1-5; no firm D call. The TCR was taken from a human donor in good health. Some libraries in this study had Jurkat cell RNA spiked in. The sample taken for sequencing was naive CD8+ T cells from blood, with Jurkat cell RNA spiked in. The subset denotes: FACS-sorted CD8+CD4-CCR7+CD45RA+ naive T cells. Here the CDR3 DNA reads TGTGCCATCAGTGGGGAATTTAGCAATCAGCCCCAGCATTTT. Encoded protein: CAISGEFSNQPQHF.